Below are 28 T cell receptor beta chains sequenced from a single sample in a study of shared T cell receptors in the human thymus. TCRdb's table, derived via immunoSEQ multiplex PCR, lists solely in-frame clones and lacks some. Of more than 300,000 clones listed, approximately 95% were seen once; the top ten hold 0.02%. The specimen sequenced was thymocytes. The source of these receptors is a human donor.

The rearrangement joins TRBV27 to TRBJ2-3; D is uncertain. V was trimmed by 0 bases and J by 0 bases, leaving 10 bases between them. Germline loops: CDR1 MNHEY, CDR2 SMNVEV (reference sequence). The CDR3 runs 16 residues. CDR3 region: CASSLSVSTSTDTQYF. The CDR3 coding sequence is TGTGCCAGCAGTTTATCAGTGAGCACAAGCACAGATACGCAGTATTTT.

V usage is TRBV28 and J usage is TRBJ2-1, with TRBD2 identical over 12 bases. Germline-derived CDR1 and CDR2 are MDHEN and SYDVKM. The CDR3 runs 18 residues. J lost 4 bases, V lost 6 bases, and 13 bases had no gene match. The CDR3 protein is CASSGQGGLAGMYNEQFF. As DNA, the CDR3 is TGTGCCAGCAGCGGGCAGGGGGGACTAGCGGGCATGTACAATGAGCAGTTCTTC.

This clone has a single count. The gene calls are TRBV27 and TRBJ2-1, with 8 bases lining up with TRBD2. There are 19 residues in the CDR3. Unmatched junction bases numbered 19, after V lost 1 base and J lost 8 bases. Germline lookup yields CDR1 MNHEY and CDR2 SMNVEV (reference sequence). Here the CDR3 DNA reads TGTGCCAGCAGTTTATTCCAAGAGGGATATCGGAGCGGGAGCGATGAGCAGTTCTTC. Its translation is CASSLFQEGYRSGSDEQFF.

The chain employs TRBV2 and TRBJ2-1, with 11 bases lining up with TRBD2. Germline-derived CDR1 and CDR2 are SNHLY and FYNNEI. The CDR3 consists of 19 residues. Germline trimming cut 5 bases from V and 2 bases from J; bases unmatched to any gene: 14. The CDR3 DNA follows: TGTGCCAGCAGTTACCCCCCGGGACTAGCGGTCCTTCCCTACAATGAGCAGTTCTTC. It is translated as CASSYPPGLAVLPYNEQFF.

This clone has just one count. The J gene is TRBJ1-3, the V gene TRBV14; no clear D gene. Trimming removed 3 bases from V and 2 bases from J, with 11 bases in between. The CDR3 runs to 15 residues. Germline assignment: CDR1 SGHDN and CDR2 FVKESK. This CDR3 is CASSQLHKTGNTIYF. CDR3 nucleotide sequence: TGTGCCAGCAGCCAGTTACACAAGACTGGAAACACCATATATTTT.

V usage is TRBV13 and J usage is TRBJ1-4; a possible D gene is TRBD1 (5 bases). Deletions cut 2 bases from V and 4 bases from J, with 17 bases between. Per the germline V gene, CDR1 is PRHDT and CDR2 is FYEKMQ (reference sequence). This CDR3 is built from 17 residues. Written as DNA, the CDR3 is TGTGCCAGCAGCTTATTACCCCCTGGGACCCTTAATGAAAAACTGTTTTTT. This encodes CASSLLPPGTLNEKLFF. The whole variable domain, remainder taken from reference TRBV13 and TRBJ1-4, is AAGVIQSPRHLIKEKRETATLKCYPIPRHDTVYWYQQGPGQDPQFLISFYEKMQSDKGSIPDRFSAQQFSDYHSELNMSSLELGDSALYFCASSLLPPGTLNEKLFFGSGTQLSVL.

CDR3 amino acids: CATRNTVRAKNIQYF. CDR3 sequence (DNA): TGTGCCACCAGAAACACCGTCAGAGCCAAAAACATTCAGTACTTC. The rearrangement uses TRBV15 and TRBJ2-4; D is unclear. V dropped 6 bases and J dropped 0 bases, with 12 bases sitting between them. This CDR3 comprises 15 residues. The germline V gene encodes CDR1 LNHNV and CDR2 YYDKDF (reference sequence).

The gene calls are TRBV5-1 and TRBJ2-7; TRBD2 matches at 8 bases. With V trimmed by 4 bases and J by 6 bases, 15 bases remained unmatched. The germline gives CDR1 SGHRS, CDR2 YFSETQ. The CDR3 loop spans 16 amino acids. This CDR3 is CASSPGPWREVGEQYF. The DNA for the CDR3 is TGCGCCAGCAGCCCTGGCCCTTGGCGGGAGGTGGGCGAGCAGTACTTC.

The chain combines TRBV27 with TRBJ1-4; 8 bases map to TRBD1. In germline, CDR1 is MNHEY, CDR2 SMNVEV (reference sequence). With V trimmed by 6 bases and J by 10 bases, 7 bases remained unmatched. The length of the CDR3 is 13 residues. The CDR3 bases are TGTGCCAGCAGCCGCAGGGGGCTGGGAAAACTGTTTTTT. Translation gives CASSRRGLGKLFF.

The chain is built from TRBV5-1 and TRBJ2-7; a possible D gene is TRBD1 (6 bases). Trimming shortened V by 4 bases and J by 0 bases, and 8 bases separated the two germline ends. CDR1 and CDR2 (germline): SGHRS, YFSETQ. This CDR3 has 13 amino acids. The CDR3 loop is CASSRDISYEQYF. CDR3 in DNA: TGCGCCAGCAGCCGGGACATCTCCTACGAGCAGTACTTC.

The chain carries TRBV5-1 and TRBJ2-7; TRBD1 matches 7 bases. Germline values: CDR1 SGHRS, CDR2 YFSETQ. The CDR3 runs 13 residues. V lost 5 bases and J lost 3; bases outside the gene matches: 5. CDR3 loop: CASRSGQCYEQYF. In DNA, the CDR3 is TGCGCCAGCAGATCGGGACAGTGCTACGAGCAGTACTTC.

This chain joins TRBV28 and TRBJ2-1; D is unclear. V was pared by 2 bases and J by 7 bases, with 12 bases between. The length of the CDR3 is 14 residues. CDR1 is MDHEN, CDR2 SYDVKM, per germline. CDR3 nucleotide sequence: TGTGCCAGCAGTTTACGTGTACCCACTAATGAGCAGTTCTTC. Amino acids: CASSLRVPTNEQFF.

This chain connects TRBV2 to TRBJ1-3; the match to TRBD1 covers 10 bases. V shed 2 bases and J 2 bases; nucleotides not matched to a gene: 12. Germline CDR1 and CDR2: SNHLY and FYNNEI. The CDR3 consists of 19 residues. The CDR3 coding sequence is TGTGCCAGCAGTGAACTCGACAGGGGGCCGGTAGTGGCTGGAAACACCATATATTTT. This translates into CASSELDRGPVVAGNTIYF.

This chain connects TRBV5-4 to TRBJ2-7, with 7 bases aligning to TRBD1. CDR3 length: 15 amino acids. The V gene's germline CDR1 is SGHNT and CDR2 YYREEE (reference sequence). After removal of 1 base from V and 5 bases from J, the junction contained 9 bases not matched to a gene. This CDR3 reads CASSLWGRGTHEQYF. Written as DNA, the CDR3 is TGTGCCAGCAGCTTGTGGGGCAGGGGGACCCACGAGCAGTACTTC.

The rearrangement links TRBV6-5 to TRBJ2-3; 7 bases line up with TRBD2. CDR3 size: 15 residues. Germline V lookup: CDR1 MNHEY, CDR2 SVGAGI. With 6 bases clipped from V and 6 bases from J, the junction kept 12 bases outside the gene matches. In DNA, the CDR3 is TGTGCCAGCAGACCACTGACTAGCCGGGTGGATACGCAGTATTTT. Its translation is CASRPLTSRVDTQYF.

The rearrangement uses TRBV27 and TRBJ1-2, with D perhaps TRBD1 (5 bases). The V gene lost 4 bases and the J gene lost 5 bases, with 11 bases spanning the gap. Per germline, CDR1 MNHEY and CDR2 SMNVEV (reference sequence). The CDR3 totals 13 residues. CDR3 bases: TGTGCCAGCAGTTCATCAGGGACGTATGGCTACACCTTC. Translating gives CASSSSGTYGYTF.

The V and J genes are TRBV7-3 and TRBJ2-7, with 7 bases aligning to TRBD1. The CDR3 spans 15 residues. The V segment lost 0 bases and the J segment 2 bases; nucleotides outside the gene matches: 4. The germline V gene has CDR1 SGHTA and CDR2 FQGTGA. In nucleotides, the CDR3 is TGTGCCAGCAGCTTAACGCGACAGGGTCCCTACGAGCAGTACTTC. This codes for CASSLTRQGPYEQYF.

The V gene is TRBV7-2, the J gene TRBJ2-1, with a possible D match to TRBD1 (6 bases). Trimming pared 4 bases from V and 5 bases from J, leaving 18 bases between. Germline loops: CDR1 SGHTA, CDR2 FQGNSA. The length of the CDR3 is 16 residues. The CDR3 sequence is CASSWFQGQTHNEQFF. Written as DNA, the CDR3 is TGTGCCAGCAGCTGGTTCCAGGGGCAAACCCACAATGAGCAGTTCTTC.

V is TRBV7-9 and J is TRBJ2-7; 8 bases align to TRBD1. Looked up from germline, CDR1 is SEHNR and CDR2 is FQNEAQ (reference sequence). CDR3 size: 15 residues. V shed 1 base, J shed 5 bases, and the junction held 7 bases outside the gene matches. The CDR3 coding sequence is TGTGCCAGCAGCTTAGGAGACAGGGGTGAAGACGAGCAGTACTTC. It encodes CASSLGDRGEDEQYF.

This sequence joins TRBV6-4 and TRBJ2-5; TRBD2 matches 12 bases. The CDR3 runs to 18 residues. V was clipped by 2 bases and J by 1 base; unmatched bases: 8. CDR1 MRHNA and CDR2 SNTAGT come from the germline V gene. The CDR3 DNA reads TGTGCCAGCAGTGACCCAGGACTAGCGGGACATAGCCAAGAGACCCAGTACTTC. Translated: CASSDPGLAGHSQETQYF.

This clone was seen a single time. The CDR3 loop reads CASSPFSLWGYTF. The CDR3 DNA follows: TGTGCCAGCAGCCCCTTCAGCCTCTGGGGATACACCTTC. The chain joins TRBV28 to TRBJ1-2; no definite D call. V lost 6 bases and J 11 bases, leaving 19 bases between the germline ends. Germline lookup yields CDR1 MDHEN and CDR2 SYDVKM. This CDR3 comprises 13 residues.

V usage is TRBV9 and J usage is TRBJ2-3; TRBD2 aligns across 12 bases. The length of the CDR3 is 23 residues. V shed 1 base, J shed 2 bases, and the junction held 23 bases outside the gene matches. Germline lookup yields CDR1 SGDLS and CDR2 YYNGEE. CDR3 in DNA: TGTGCCAGCAGCGTACTCCCCAAGCGGACTAGCGGGACGCGGATAACACTCACAGATACGCAGTATTTT. Translated, it gives CASSVLPKRTSGTRITLTDTQYF.

V is TRBV14 and J is TRBJ2-1, with 7 bases fitting TRBD1. Germline CDR1 is SGHDN and CDR2 is FVKESK. The CDR3 loop spans 14 amino acids. Germline trimming cut 0 bases from V and 8 bases from J; bases unmatched to any gene: 4. CDR3 protein: CASSQEEGGYEQFF. CDR3 in DNA: TGTGCCAGCAGCCAAGAAGAAGGGGGCTATGAGCAGTTCTTC.

The count of this clone is one. The chain recombines TRBV19 with TRBJ2-7; D call uncertain. Germline assignment: CDR1 LNHDA and CDR2 SQIVND (reference sequence). This CDR3 has 16 residues. Trimming stripped 0 bases from V and 3 bases from J, with 15 bases between. The CDR3 DNA reads as TGTGCCAGTAGTATAGATAGCCGCCTCGCGCGCTACGAGCAGTACTTC. Translation: CASSIDSRLARYEQYF.

This clone was recorded only once. The chain couples TRBV14 to TRBJ2-3, with D possibly TRBD2 on 5 matching bases. V was clipped by 3 bases and J by 1 base, with 8 bases between them. This CDR3 comprises 14 residues. Germline CDR1 is SGHDN and CDR2 is FVKESK. The CDR3 spells CASSQCSGTDTQYF. The CDR3 DNA sequence: TGTGCCAGCAGCCAGTGTAGCGGCACAGATACGCAGTATTTT.

The CDR3 bases are TGTGCCAGTAGTTTTAGCGGGAGGCGGGACGGGGAGCTGTTTTTT. Translation: CASSFSGRRDGELFF. This chain links TRBV19 with TRBJ2-2, with TRBD2 matching 10 bases. The germline V gene encodes CDR1 LNHDA and CDR2 SQIVND (reference sequence). V gave up 5 bases and J gave up 7 bases; unmatched junction bases: 7. The length of the CDR3 is 15 residues.

The V gene is TRBV19, the J gene TRBJ1-2; a weak D match, TRBD1 (5 bases). With 5 bases removed from V and 6 bases from J, the gap between germline ends came to 22 bases. This CDR3 spans 16 amino acids. Per germline, CDR1 LNHDA and CDR2 SQIVND (reference sequence). The CDR3 loop is CASSPGRPASGNGYTF. The CDR3 coding sequence is TGTGCCAGTAGTCCGGGACGTCCGGCCTCGGGTAATGGCTACACCTTC.

This clone was found once. The genes are TRBV18 and TRBJ2-5; D uncertain. The CDR3 spans 14 residues. The germline V gene has CDR1 KGHSH and CDR2 LQKENI. With 0 bases removed from V and 2 bases from J, the gap between germline ends came to 7 bases. CDR3 nucleotides: TGTGCCAGCTCACCACCGACCAAACAAGAGACCCAGTACTTC. This codes for CASSPPTKQETQYF.